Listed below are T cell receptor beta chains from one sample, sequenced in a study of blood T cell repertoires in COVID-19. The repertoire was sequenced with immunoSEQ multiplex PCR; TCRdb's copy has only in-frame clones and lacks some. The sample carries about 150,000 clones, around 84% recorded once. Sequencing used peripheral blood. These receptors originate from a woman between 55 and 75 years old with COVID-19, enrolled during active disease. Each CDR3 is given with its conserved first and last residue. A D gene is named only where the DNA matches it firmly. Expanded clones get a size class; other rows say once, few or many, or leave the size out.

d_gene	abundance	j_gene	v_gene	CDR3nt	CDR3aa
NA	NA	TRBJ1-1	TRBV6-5	TGTGCCAGCAGTTCCCACCTGAGAGGCTTGGGCACTGAAGCTTTCTTT	CASSSHLRGLGTEAFF
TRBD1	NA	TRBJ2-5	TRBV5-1	TGCGCCAGCAGCTTGAGAACAGGGGGCGGGGAGACCCAGTACTTC	CASSLRTGGGETQYF
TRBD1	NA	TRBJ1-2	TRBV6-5	TGTGCCAGCAGTTCCCGGACAGGCGGCTACACCTTC	CASSSRTGGYTF
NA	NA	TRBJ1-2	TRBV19	TGTGCCAGTAGTATAGTGTCAGGGTCTGGCTACACCTTC	CASSIVSGSGYTF
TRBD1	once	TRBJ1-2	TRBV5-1	TGCGCCAGCAGCCCCGGACAGGGGGACGTCTATGGCTACACCTTC	CASSPGQGDVYGYTF
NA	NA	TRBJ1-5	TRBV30	TGTGCCTGGAGCGCCGGGAAGGGGGATCAGCCCCAGCATTTT	CAWSAGKGDQPQHF
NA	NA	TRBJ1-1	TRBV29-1	TGCAGCGTTTCCGTGGGGGGGTCGAACACTGAAGCTTTCTTT	CSVSVGGSNTEAFF
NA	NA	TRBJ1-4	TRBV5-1	TGCGCCAGCAGCTTGGACCAGGGCCTTAATGAAAAACTGTTTTTT	CASSLDQGLNEKLFF
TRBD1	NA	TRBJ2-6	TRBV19	TGTGCCAGTAGTTTGGCAGGGGGTGGAAAAGGGGCCAACGTCCTGACTTTC	CASSLAGGGKGANVLTF
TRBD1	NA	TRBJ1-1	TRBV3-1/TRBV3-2	TGTGCCAGCAGCCTCGGACAGGGAAGTGCTGCTTTCTTT	CASSLGQGSAAFF
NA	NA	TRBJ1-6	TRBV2	TGTGCCAGCGAATTCCGACAGACGGATTCACCCCTCCACTTT	CASEFRQTDSPLHF
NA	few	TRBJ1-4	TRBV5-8	TGTGCCAGCAGCTTGGGTCGGGGGGCTAATGAAAAACTGTTTTTT	CASSLGRGANEKLFF
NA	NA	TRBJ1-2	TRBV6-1	TGTGCCAGCAGTGACCGACAGCCTGCTAACTATGGCTACACCTTC	CASSDRQPANYGYTF
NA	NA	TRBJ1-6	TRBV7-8	TGTGCCAGCAGCCTGGAGAGAGGTTATTCACCCCTCCACTTT	CASSLERGYSPLHF
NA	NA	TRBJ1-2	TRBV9	TGTGCCAGCAGCGTAAAAGGTGGGGCAGACCCCTACGGTGGCTACACCTTC	CASSVKGGADPYGGYTF
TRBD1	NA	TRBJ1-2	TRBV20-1	TGCAGTGCTAGTCTCCAGGGGGTCTCGAACTATGGCTACACCTTC	CSASLQGVSNYGYTF
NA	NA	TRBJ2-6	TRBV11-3	TGTGCCAGCAGCTTAAGGGGCCCAAACTCTGGGGCCAACGTCCTGACTTTC	CASSLRGPNSGANVLTF
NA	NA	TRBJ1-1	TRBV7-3	TGTGCCAGCAGCTTATCGGGACACACCATGAACACTGAAGCTTTCTTT	CASSLSGHTMNTEAFF
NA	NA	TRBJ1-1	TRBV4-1	TGCGCCAGCAGCCAAGAAATAAACACTGAAGCTTTCTTT	CASSQEINTEAFF
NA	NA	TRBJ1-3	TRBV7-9	TGTGCCAGCAGCTTACAGGGTACGAATGGAAACACCATATATTTT	CASSLQGTNGNTIYF
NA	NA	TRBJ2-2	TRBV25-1	TGTGCCAGCAGTGAGGCAGATTCCACCGGGGAGCTGTTTTTT	CASSEADSTGELFF
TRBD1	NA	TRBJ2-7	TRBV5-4	TGTGCCAGCAGCTCTGCCGTGGGACAGGGGGAAAACGAGCAGTACTTC	CASSSAVGQGENEQYF
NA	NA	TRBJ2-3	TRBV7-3	TGTGCCAGCAGCCTCAACAGGGCTAGCACAGATACGCAGTATTTT	CASSLNRASTDTQYF
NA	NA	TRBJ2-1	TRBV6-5	TGTGCCAGCAGTTACGGACAGAACACCTACAATGAGCAGTTCTTC	CASSYGQNTYNEQFF
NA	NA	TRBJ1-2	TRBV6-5	TGTGCCAGCCGAAGGACTGATTCGAACTATGGCTACACCTTC	CASRRTDSNYGYTF
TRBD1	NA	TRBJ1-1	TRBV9	TGTGCCTCTACAGGGGCCAGCCCTCACGAAGCTTTCTTT	CASTGASPHEAFF
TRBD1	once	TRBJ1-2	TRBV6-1	TGTGCCAGCAGTGAGCCGGGACAGCCCAGCCCTTTCTATGGCTACACCTTC	CASSEPGQPSPFYGYTF
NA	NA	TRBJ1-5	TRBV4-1	TGCGCCAGCAGCCAACCATCAAGCAATCAGCCCCAGCATTTT	CASSQPSSNQPQHF
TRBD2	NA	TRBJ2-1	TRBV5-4	TGTGCCAGCAGCTTGCAAGCGGGGGGGTTATCCTACAATGAGCAGTTCTTC	CASSLQAGGLSYNEQFF
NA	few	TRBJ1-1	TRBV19	TGTGCCAGTAGTATAGGGGGGGGGAAATACACTGAAGCTTTCTTT	CASSIGGGKYTEAFF
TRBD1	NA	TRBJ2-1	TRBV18	TGTGCCAGCTCTCCCGGGACAGGGGTCCACAATGAGCAGTTCTTC	CASSPGTGVHNEQFF
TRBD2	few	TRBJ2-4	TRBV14	TGTGCCAGCAGCCAAGATCCTTTGGTAGCGGGAGGAGGGGACATTCAGTACTTC	CASSQDPLVAGGGDIQYF